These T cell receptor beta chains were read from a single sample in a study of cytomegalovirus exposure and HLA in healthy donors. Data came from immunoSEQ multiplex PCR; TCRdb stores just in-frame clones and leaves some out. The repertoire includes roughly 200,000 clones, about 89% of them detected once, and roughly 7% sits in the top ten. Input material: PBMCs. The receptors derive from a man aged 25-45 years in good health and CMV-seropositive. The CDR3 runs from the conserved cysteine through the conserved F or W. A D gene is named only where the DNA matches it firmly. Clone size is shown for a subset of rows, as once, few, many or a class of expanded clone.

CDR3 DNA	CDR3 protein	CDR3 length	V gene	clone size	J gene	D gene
TGTGCCAGCAGTGCCCAGGGATTACGGGAGCAGTACTTC	CASSAQGLREQYF	13	TRBV6-5	NA	TRBJ2-7	NA
TGTGCCAGCAGCCGTACAGGGGAGGGCTGGAATGAGCAGTTCTTC	CASSRTGEGWNEQFF	15	TRBV9	NA	TRBJ2-1	NA
TGTGCCAGCGCGGTTTTGCGGCAGCAGACAGATACGCAGTATTTT	CASAVLRQQTDTQYF	15	TRBV6-1	NA	TRBJ2-3	NA
TGTGCCTGGAGTGTACCCAGGGGTAGCAATCAGCCCCAGCATTTT	CAWSVPRGSNQPQHF	15	TRBV30	NA	TRBJ1-5	NA
TGTGCCAGCAGCAATAGAAGGGGTCAGAACACCGGGGAGCTGTTTTTT	CASSNRRGQNTGELFF	16	TRBV7-2	NA	TRBJ2-2	NA
TGTGCCAGCAGCTCGGGGGAAGAGCAGTTCTTC	CASSSGEEQFF	11	TRBV28	NA	TRBJ2-1	NA
TGCGCCAGCAGCCCGGGGACTAGCGGGACAGATACGCAGTATTTT	CASSPGTSGTDTQYF	15	TRBV4-3	NA	TRBJ2-3	TRBD2
TGTGCCAGCAGGACGGGACAGGCCTCCTACGAGCAGTACTTC	CASRTGQASYEQYF	14	TRBV2	NA	TRBJ2-7	TRBD1
TGTGCCAGCAGCGTAGGCCTTGCCGGGGAGCTGTTTTTT	CASSVGLAGELFF	13	TRBV9	NA	TRBJ2-2	NA
TGCAGTGCTAGTTCAATAGGGGGAGCTTTCTTT	CSASSIGGAFF	11	TRBV20-1	NA	TRBJ1-1	NA
TGCGCCAGCAGCTTGAATGGCGGGGGCCTATACGAGCAGTACTTC	CASSLNGGGLYEQYF	15	TRBV5-1	NA	TRBJ2-7	NA
TGCGCCAGCAGCTTTACCCAAAACTTAACTAGCAATCAGCCCCAGCATTTT	CASSFTQNLTSNQPQHF	17	TRBV5-1	NA	TRBJ1-5	NA
NA	CASRRVSGPEETQYF	15	TRBV5-1	once	TRBJ2-5	NA
TGTGCCAGCAGCGTAGCCCGAGGGGGTGCGGGAGCTCGAAATGAGCAGTTCTTC	CASSVARGGAGARNEQFF	18	TRBV9	few	TRBJ2-1	NA
TGTGCCAGCAGTGCCAGGATCAATGAGCAGTTCTTC	CASSARINEQFF	12	TRBV6-1	NA	TRBJ2-1	NA